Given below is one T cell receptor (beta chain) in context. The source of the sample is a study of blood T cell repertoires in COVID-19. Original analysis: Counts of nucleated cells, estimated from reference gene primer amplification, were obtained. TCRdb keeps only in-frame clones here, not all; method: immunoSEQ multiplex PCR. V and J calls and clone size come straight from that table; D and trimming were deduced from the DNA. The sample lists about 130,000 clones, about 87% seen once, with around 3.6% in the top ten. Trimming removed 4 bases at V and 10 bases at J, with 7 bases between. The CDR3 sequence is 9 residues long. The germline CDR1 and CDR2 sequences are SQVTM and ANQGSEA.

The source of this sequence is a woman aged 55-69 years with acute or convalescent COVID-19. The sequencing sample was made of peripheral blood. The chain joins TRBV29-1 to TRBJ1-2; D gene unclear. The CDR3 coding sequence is TGCAGCGTTGGCGAGGACTACACCTTC. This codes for CSVGEDYTF.